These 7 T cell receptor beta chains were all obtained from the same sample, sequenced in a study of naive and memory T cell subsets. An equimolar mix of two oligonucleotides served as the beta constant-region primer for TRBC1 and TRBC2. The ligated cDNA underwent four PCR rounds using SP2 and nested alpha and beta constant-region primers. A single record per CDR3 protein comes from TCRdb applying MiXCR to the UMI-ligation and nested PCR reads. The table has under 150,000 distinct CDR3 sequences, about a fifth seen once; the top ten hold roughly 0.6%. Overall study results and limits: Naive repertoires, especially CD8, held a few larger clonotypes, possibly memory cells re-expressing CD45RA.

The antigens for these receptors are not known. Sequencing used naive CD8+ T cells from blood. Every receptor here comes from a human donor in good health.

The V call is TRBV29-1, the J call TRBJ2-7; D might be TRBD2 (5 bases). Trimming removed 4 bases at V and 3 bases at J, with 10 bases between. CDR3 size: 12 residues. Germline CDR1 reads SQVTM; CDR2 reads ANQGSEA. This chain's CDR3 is CSVARDSYEQYF. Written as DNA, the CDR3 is TGCAGCGTTGCGAGGGATAGCTACGAGCAGTACTTC.

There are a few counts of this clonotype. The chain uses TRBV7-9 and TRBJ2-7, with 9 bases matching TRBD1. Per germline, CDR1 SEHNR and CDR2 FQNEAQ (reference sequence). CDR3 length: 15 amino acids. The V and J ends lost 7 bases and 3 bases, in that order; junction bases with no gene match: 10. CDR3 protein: CASTLGQGTVYEQYF. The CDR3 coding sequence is TGTGCCAGCACCCTCGGACAGGGGACGGTCTACGAGCAGTACTTC.

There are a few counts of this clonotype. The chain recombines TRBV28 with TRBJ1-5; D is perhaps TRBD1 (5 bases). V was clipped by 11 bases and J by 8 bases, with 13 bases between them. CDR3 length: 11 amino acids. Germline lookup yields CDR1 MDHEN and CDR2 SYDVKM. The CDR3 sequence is CAGGSIEPQHF. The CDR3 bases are TGTGCCGGGGGTAGCATTGAGCCCCAGCATTTT.

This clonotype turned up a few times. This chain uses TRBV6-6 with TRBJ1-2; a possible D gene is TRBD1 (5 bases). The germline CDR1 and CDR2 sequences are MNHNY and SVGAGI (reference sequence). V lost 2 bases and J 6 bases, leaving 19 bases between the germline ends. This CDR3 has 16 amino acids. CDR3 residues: CASSYDGQGVADGYTF. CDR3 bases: TGTGCCAGCAGTTACGATGGGCAGGGAGTTGCCGATGGCTACACCTTC.

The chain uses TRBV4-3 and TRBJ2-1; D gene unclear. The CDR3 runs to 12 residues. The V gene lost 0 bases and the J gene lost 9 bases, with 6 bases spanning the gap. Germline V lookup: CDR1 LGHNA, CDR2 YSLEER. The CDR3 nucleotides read TGCGCCAGCAGCCAAGATAAGGGTGAGCAGTTCTTC. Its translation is CASSQDKGEQFF.

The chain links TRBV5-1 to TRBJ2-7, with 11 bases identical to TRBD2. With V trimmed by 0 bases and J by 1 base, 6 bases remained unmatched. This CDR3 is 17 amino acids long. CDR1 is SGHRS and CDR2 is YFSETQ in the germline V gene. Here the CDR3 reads CASSLGSGRAESYEQYF. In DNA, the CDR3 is TGCGCCAGCAGCTTGGGTAGCGGGAGGGCCGAATCCTACGAGCAGTACTTC.

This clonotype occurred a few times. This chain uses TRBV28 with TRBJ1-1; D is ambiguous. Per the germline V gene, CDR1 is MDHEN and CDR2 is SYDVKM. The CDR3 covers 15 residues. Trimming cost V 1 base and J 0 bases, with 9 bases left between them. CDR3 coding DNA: TGTGCCAGCAGTTTATCGGCAGGCATGAACACTGAAGCTTTCTTT. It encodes CASSLSAGMNTEAFF.